Listed below are T cell receptor beta chains from one sample, sequenced in a study of cytotoxic CD8 clonotypes in ibrutinib-treated CLL. The assay was immunoSEQ multiplex PCR, and TCRdb's table has in-frame clones only and misses some. This sample has 30,000 to 40,000 clones, with 69% found just once. The sequencing used PBMCs, collected before ibrutinib treatment. The origin of the receptors is a human donor with chronic lymphocytic leukemia. CDR3s leave out the opening cysteine and the closing phenylalanine or tryptophan. The D gene is left open where the match is weak.

CDR3: ASSRTGVGGYT
V: TRBV28
J: TRBJ1-2
D: TRBD1

CDR3: ASSSHFSGSKNEQF
V: TRBV7-2
J: TRBJ2-1
D: TRBD2

CDR3: ASSRLAASYEQY
V: TRBV2
J: TRBJ2-7
D: .

CDR3: AWSEGGTGYEQY
V: TRBV30
J: TRBJ2-7
D: .

CDR3: ASSEGQSTDTQY
V: TRBV5-1
J: TRBJ2-3
D: .

CDR3: ASTPREGLPDQPQH
V: TRBV19
J: TRBJ1-5
D: .

CDR3: ASSRTGGVDTQY
V: TRBV7-9
J: TRBJ2-3
D: TRBD1

CDR3: ASSFGQGPYTIY
V: TRBV27
J: TRBJ1-3
D: TRBD1

CDR3: ASSYLVREQY
V: TRBV7-9
J: TRBJ2-7
D: .

CDR3: ASSPPVDTEAF
V: TRBV6-1
J: TRBJ1-1
D: .

CDR3: ASSLVPGYTEAF
V: TRBV5-1
J: TRBJ1-1
D: .

CDR3: ASSTGTLDEKLF
V: TRBV19
J: TRBJ1-4
D: .

CDR3: ASSPPRVNEQY
V: TRBV5-6
J: TRBJ2-7
D: .

CDR3: ATSRATGLYGYT
V: TRBV15
J: TRBJ1-2
D: .

CDR3: ASSYGDRNSYNEQF
V: TRBV6-6
J: TRBJ2-1
D: TRBD1

CDR3: ASSLTPSSYNEQF
V: TRBV7-8
J: TRBJ2-1
D: .

CDR3: ASKQGDQPQH
V: TRBV19
J: TRBJ1-5
D: TRBD1

CDR3: ASSLSGTSGGNEQF
V: TRBV7-6
J: TRBJ2-1
D: TRBD2

CDR3: ATSRASRDRGHEQF
V: TRBV15
J: TRBJ2-1
D: TRBD1

CDR3: ASSFRASQDGYT
V: TRBV5-1
J: TRBJ1-2
D: .

CDR3: ASSLLALTNEQF
V: TRBV7-2
J: TRBJ2-1
D: .

CDR3: ASSSGPSVGSPLH
V: TRBV27
J: TRBJ1-6
D: .